The 10 T cell receptor beta chains listed next were all sequenced from one sample in a study of shared clonotypes between healthy human individuals. Assay used: immunoSEQ multiplex PCR; TCRdb lists only in-frame clones, some missing. This sample has 650,000 to 700,000 clones, with roughly 91% found just once. Sequencing was carried out using memory CD8+ T cells from PBMCs. Subset given: CD45RO+ cells pooled with CCR7-negative TemRA cells. The receptors come from a young man in good health. Some clones in this sample may be carry-over from other donors' samples.

As to this clone: Other DNA sequences from this sample encode an identical CDR3 as well. This chain links TRBV11-3 with TRBJ2-2; 9 bases are shared with TRBD1. The junction had 6 bases not matched to a gene; V was cut back by 5 bases and J by 5 bases. The CDR3 has 15 amino acids. Germline V gene data show CDR1 as SGHNT and CDR2 as YENEEA. The CDR3 loop reads CASSPDRGGTGELFF. CDR3 DNA sequence: TGTGCCAGCAGCCCGGACAGGGGAGGTACCGGGGAGCTGTTTTTT.

As regards this clone: Distinct nucleotide sequences in the sample also encode this CDR3. The J gene is TRBJ2-7, the V gene TRBV27; tentatively, D is TRBD2 (7 bases). The CDR3 extends over 13 amino acids. The V gene lost 6 bases and the J gene lost 2 bases, with 11 bases spanning the gap. Germline V gene data show CDR1 as MNHEY and CDR2 as SMNVEV (reference sequence). The CDR3 region has the DNA TGTGCCAGCAGCCCGCGGGGGCCCTACGAGCAGTACTTC. This sequence encodes CASSPRGPYEQYF.

This clone has only a few counts. The V gene is TRBV5-4, the J gene TRBJ2-1, with D hard to call. V lost 4 bases to trimming and J lost 0 bases, with 23 bases between them. The CDR3 length is 19 residues. The germline CDR1 and CDR2 sequences are SGHNT and YYREEE (reference sequence). The CDR3 DNA reads as TGTGCCAGCAGCCAAGGTATCGAGAATTGGCCGAGCTCCTACAATGAGCAGTTCTTC. This gives the protein CASSQGIENWPSSYNEQFF.

The chain links TRBV27 to TRBJ2-3; 10 bases align to TRBD2. V lost 7 bases, J lost 7 bases, and 8 bases stayed unmatched. The CDR3 length is 14 residues. Germline lookup yields CDR1 MNHEY and CDR2 SMNVEV (reference sequence). The DNA of the CDR3 is TGTGCCAGCACCAAAGCGGGAGGGGTGAATACGCAGTATTTT. Amino acid sequence: CASTKAGGVNTQYF.

The chain is built from TRBV5-1 and TRBJ2-5; tentatively, D is TRBD1 or TRBD2 (6 bases each). This CDR3 contains 17 residues. Germline loops: CDR1 SGHRS, CDR2 YFSETQ. Trimming took 1 base from V and 3 from J, leaving 19 bases between them. CDR3 in amino acids: CASSLPRGGSPEETQYF. The DNA for the CDR3 is TGCGCCAGCAGCTTGCCCCGAGGGGGGAGCCCTGAAGAGACCCAGTACTTC.

The chain links TRBV9 to TRBJ1-2; TRBD1 is a possible D gene (6 bases). CDR3 length: 14 amino acids. Germline values: CDR1 SGDLS, CDR2 YYNGEE. The ends were cut back, 4 bases at V and 1 base at J, with 11 bases in the middle. The CDR3 region has the DNA TGTGCCAGCAGCTTAGGGGGGGTTAACTATGGCTACACCTTC. The encoded protein is CASSLGGVNYGYTF. The complete variable domain, with remaining parts taken from reference TRBV9 and TRBJ1-2, reads DSGVTQTPKHLITATGQRVTLRCSPRSGDLSVYWYQQSLDQGLQFLIQYYNGEERAKGNILERFSAQQFPDLHSELNLSSLELGDSALYFCASSLGGVNYGYTFGSGTRLTVV.

This clone was seen just once. The chain joins TRBV28 to TRBJ2-1; unclear D gene. V was clipped by 5 bases and J by 3 bases, with 20 bases between them. Germline-derived CDR1 and CDR2 are MDHEN and SYDVKM. CDR3 length equals 17 residues. The CDR3 nucleotides are TGTGCCAGCAGTCAACGCCCTACGGCGGTTTTCTACAATGAGCAGTTCTTC. It encodes CASSQRPTAVFYNEQFF.

The chain uses TRBV27 and TRBJ1-5; 8 bases line up with TRBD1. Germline V gene data show CDR1 as MNHEY and CDR2 as SMNVEV (reference sequence). V shed 5 bases, J shed 6 bases, and the junction held 6 bases outside the gene matches. The CDR3 has 14 residues. CDR3 in DNA: TGTGCCAGCAGTCTCGACAGGGGCTTTCAGCCCCAGCATTTT. Encoded protein: CASSLDRGFQPQHF.

The chain couples TRBV6-1 to TRBJ2-7; D is unresolved. Trimming removed 4 bases from V and 3 bases from J, with 10 bases in between. Germline values: CDR1 MNHNS, CDR2 SASEGT. This CDR3 region has 13 residues. The CDR3: CASSVTRRYEQYF. As DNA, the CDR3 is TGTGCCAGCAGTGTTACTCGACGCTACGAGCAGTACTTC.

V usage is TRBV9 and J usage is TRBJ1-5; D is undetermined. Germline CDR1 reads SGDLS; CDR2 reads YYNGEE. This CDR3 spans 13 amino acids. Trimming took off 4 bases at V and 2 bases at J, with 7 bases between the two ends. For the CDR3, the DNA is TGTGCCAGCAGCCAGGATGGCAATCAGCCCCAGCATTTT. It encodes CASSQDGNQPQHF.